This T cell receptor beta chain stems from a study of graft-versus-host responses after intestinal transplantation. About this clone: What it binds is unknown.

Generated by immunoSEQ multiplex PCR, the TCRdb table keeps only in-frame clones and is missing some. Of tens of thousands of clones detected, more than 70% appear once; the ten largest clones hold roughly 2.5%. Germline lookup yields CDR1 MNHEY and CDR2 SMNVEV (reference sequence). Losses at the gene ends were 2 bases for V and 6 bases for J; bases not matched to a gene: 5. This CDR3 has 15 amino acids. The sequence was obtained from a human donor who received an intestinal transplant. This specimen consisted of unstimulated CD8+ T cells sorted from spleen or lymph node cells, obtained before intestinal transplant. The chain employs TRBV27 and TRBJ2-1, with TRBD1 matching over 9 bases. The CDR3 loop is CASSLTGGRGNEQFF. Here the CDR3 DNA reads TGTGCCAGCAGTTTAACAGGGGGCCGGGGCAATGAGCAGTTCTTC.